This TCR beta chain was identified in a study of cytomegalovirus exposure and HLA in healthy donors. Overall study results and limits: Later analysis demonstrated an association between a missense DCLRE1C variant and TCR beta V- and J-gene trimming.

The V end was cut by 5 bases, the J end by 4 bases, with 9 bases between. The CDR3 spans 12 residues. In germline, CDR1 is MNHNY, CDR2 SVGAGI (reference sequence). In this sample, this clone turned up a few times. Antigen unknown. The donors comprised healthy bone marrow donors. The PCR used 60 Vbeta and 13 Jbeta primers. Method: immunoSEQ multiplex PCR; TCRdb's copy keeps in-frame clones and lacks some. The data show roughly 200,000 clones, roughly 79% seen once. The receptor was derived from a woman between 40 and 50 years old in good health and CMV-seronegative. The chain is built from TRBV6-6 and TRBJ2-7; D is perhaps TRBD1 (5 bases). Sequenced material: PBMCs. Here the CDR3 reads CASSDTGYEQYF. CDR3 in DNA: TGTGCCAGCAGTGACACAGGTTACGAGCAGTACTTC.